One sample yielded the 12 T cell receptor beta chains listed below, sequenced in a study of shared T cell receptors in the human thymus. The method was immunoSEQ multiplex PCR; TCRdb's version includes in-frame clones alone and lacks a portion of them. The profile covers hundreds of thousands of clones, with about four fifths appearing a single time and 0.01% to 0.015% taken by the ten largest. Separately, the same data were catalogued under a study of human thymus T cells.

The sequenced material came from thymocytes. These receptors were obtained from a boy less than two years old with a congenital heart defect.

The chain employs TRBV5-1 and TRBJ2-1; D is undetermined. Trimming left V 4 bases short and J 0 bases short, with 14 bases between. Germline CDR1 SGHRS, CDR2 YFSETQ. There are 16 residues in the CDR3. In nucleotides, the CDR3 is TGCGCCAGCAGCATGGACCTCACCAGCTCCTACAATGAGCAGTTCTTC. Translating it yields CASSMDLTSSYNEQFF.

The gene calls are TRBV7-8 and TRBJ2-7; 8 bases are shared with TRBD1. This CDR3 is built from 15 residues. The trim removed 5 bases at V and 0 bases at J, leaving 6 bases unmatched. Germline CDR1 reads SGHVS; CDR2 reads FQNEAQ. For the CDR3, the DNA is TGTGCCAGCAGCCCCGCGACAGGGGACTCCTACGAGCAGTACTTC. It specifies CASSPATGDSYEQYF.

The CDR3 is CASSLGGRTSGRASDTQYF. In nucleotides, the CDR3 is TGTGCCAGCAGCTTAGGGGGGAGGACTAGCGGGAGGGCGTCAGATACGCAGTATTTT. The chain is built from TRBV11-2 and TRBJ2-3; TRBD2 agrees at 15 bases. Germline loops: CDR1 SGHAT, CDR2 FQNNGV. Unmatched junction bases numbered 9, after V lost 1 base and J lost 4 bases. The CDR3 extends over 19 amino acids.

The chain links TRBV7-2 to TRBJ2-5; the match to TRBD2 covers 13 bases. Trimming cost V 5 bases and J 1 base; bases outside gene matches: 7. Germline V gene lookup returns CDR1 SGHTA and CDR2 FQGNSA. The CDR3 sequence is 17 residues long. This CDR3 reads CASSPGLAGVGQETQYF. The DNA of the CDR3 is TGTGCCAGCAGCCCAGGACTAGCGGGAGTTGGCCAAGAGACCCAGTACTTC.

This clone was observed a handful of times. The chain carries TRBV11-1 and TRBJ2-4; weak D call: TRBD2 (5 bases). The V end lost 3 bases, the J end lost 0 bases, and 6 bases lay between the germline ends. Germline CDR1 SGHAT, CDR2 FQDESV (reference sequence). CDR3 size: 14 residues. In nucleotides, the CDR3 is TGTGCCAGCAGCTTTGGAGGAGCCAAAAACATTCAGTACTTC. Protein product: CASSFGGAKNIQYF.

The chain has TRBV5-1 and TRBJ1-1, with 7 bases lining up with TRBD1. CDR3 length: 14 amino acids. Germline lookup yields CDR1 SGHRS and CDR2 YFSETQ. Trimming took 4 bases from V and 6 from J; bases not matched to a gene: 9. The CDR3 DNA reads as TGCGCCAGCAGCCCGCCTGAAGGGGGCCCTGAAGCTTTCTTT. This gives the protein CASSPPEGGPEAFF.

The chain recombines TRBV7-9 with TRBJ1-5, with TRBD1 matching 10 bases. The ends lost 5 bases at V and 0 bases at J; junction bases unmatched: 7. From germline, CDR1 is SEHNR and CDR2 FQNEAQ (reference sequence). The CDR3 spans 17 residues. CDR3 amino acids: CASSLDRGSDSNQPQHF. In DNA form, the CDR3 reads TGTGCCAGCAGCCTGGACAGGGGGAGTGATAGCAATCAGCCCCAGCATTTT.

This rearrangement joins TRBV25-1 to TRBJ2-1, with 13 positions matching TRBD2. Germline V CDR1 and CDR2: MGHDK, SYGVNS. J gave up 8 bases and V 7 bases, and 11 bases lay outside the gene matches. This CDR3 has 16 amino acids. The CDR3, as DNA: TGTGCCAGCAAGGGGACTAGCGGGGAGGGAATGGATGAGCAGTTCTTC. It specifies CASKGTSGEGMDEQFF.

The chain recombines TRBV6-1 with TRBJ1-4, with D possibly being TRBD1 (6 bases). V lost 4 bases and J 16 bases, leaving 31 bases between the germline ends. The CDR3 sequence is 17 residues long. Germline lookup yields CDR1 MNHNS and CDR2 SASEGT. The CDR3 loop is CASSGGQNSAGVVRGFF. The CDR3 bases are TGTGCCAGCAGTGGCGGACAGAATTCTGCGGGTGTAGTCAGGGGGTTTTTT.

This clone was observed a handful of times. The chain has TRBV7-2 and TRBJ2-2, with 11 bases aligning to TRBD1. CDR1 SGHTA and CDR2 FQGNSA come from the germline V gene. J gave up 6 bases and V 5 bases, and 8 bases lay outside the gene matches. The CDR3 covers 16 residues. The CDR3 region is CASSVFGTGGPGELFF. As DNA, the CDR3 is TGTGCCAGCAGCGTATTCGGGACAGGGGGACCCGGGGAGCTGTTTTTT.

V is TRBV11-2 and J is TRBJ2-7; 10 bases map to TRBD2. V trimming: 1 base; J trimming: 2 bases; junction bases outside the gene matches: 2. Germline V gene data show CDR1 as SGHAT and CDR2 as FQNNGV. There are 15 residues in the CDR3. In DNA form, the CDR3 reads TGTGCCAGCAGCTTAGTAGCGGGAGGCCCCTACGAGCAGTACTTC. Protein: CASSLVAGGPYEQYF.

The chain employs TRBV5-1 and TRBJ2-1; D is ambiguous. Germline loops: CDR1 SGHRS, CDR2 YFSETQ. The V end was cut by 0 bases, the J end by 0 bases, with 4 bases between. This CDR3 has 14 amino acids. The CDR3 nucleotides are TGCGCCAGCAGCTTGGACGGCTCCTACAATGAGCAGTTCTTC. Amino acids: CASSLDGSYNEQFF.